This passage covers 27 T cell receptor beta chains from one sample sequenced in a study of patients and donors after allogeneic stem cell transplantation. TCRdb passed the RT-PCR reads through MiXCR, listing each CDR3 protein once. The repertoire holds under 35,000 distinct CDR3 sequences, 37% seen once, with around 76% in the top ten. Material for sequencing was blood, either unsorted or a sorted T cell fraction (not recorded which). These receptors were collected from a human donor who was either an allogeneic HSCT recipient or a stem cell or donor lymphocyte infusion donor (not recorded which). It is not recorded whose cells these are; they may come from a transplant donor.

This clonotype came up a few times. The chain links TRBV27 to TRBJ1-1; D unresolved. In germline, CDR1 is MNHEY, CDR2 SMNVEV (reference sequence). The CDR3 is made up of 11 amino acids. Trimming shortened V by 7 bases and J by 1 base, and 4 bases separated the two germline ends. The CDR3 here is CASIRNTEAFF. The CDR3 region has the DNA TGTGCCAGCATACGGAACACTGAAGCTTTCTTT.

The count of this clonotype is one. The rearrangement links TRBV12-5 to TRBJ2-5; TRBD2 might be the D (6 bases). The V end lost 7 bases, the J end lost 2 bases, and 11 bases lay between the germline ends. In germline, CDR1 is LGHNT, CDR2 FRNRAP. CDR3 length: 13 amino acids. The CDR3 DNA reads as TGTGCTAGTGCCGCGGGATATCAAGAGACCCAGTACTTC. Protein product: CASAAGYQETQYF.

A few counts support this clonotype. The rearrangement uses TRBV29-1 and TRBJ2-7, with D tentatively TRBD1 (6 bases). The germline gives CDR1 SQVTM, CDR2 ANQGSEA. CDR3 length: 13 amino acids. V dropped 7 bases and J dropped 0 bases, with 13 bases sitting between them. Here the CDR3 DNA reads TGCAGCGCTTTACAGGGTGACTCCTACGAGCAGTACTTC. It encodes CSALQGDSYEQYF.

The gene calls are TRBV13 and TRBJ2-7; possible D gene TRBD1, 6 bases. From germline, CDR1 is PRHDT and CDR2 FYEKMQ (reference sequence). CDR3 length equals 13 residues. The ends were cut back, 2 bases at V and 10 bases at J, with 15 bases in the middle. CDR3 amino acids: CASSLTAPGHQYV. In DNA, the CDR3 is TGTGCCAGCAGCTTAACTGCACCGGGACATCAGTACGTC.

This clonotype was detected a few times. The chain is built from TRBV11-2 and TRBJ2-3; D ambiguous. The CDR3 totals 13 residues. The V end was cut by 2 bases, the J end by 2 bases, with 5 bases between. In germline, CDR1 is SGHAT, CDR2 FQNNGV. CDR3 region: CASSLSVTDTQYF. CDR3 nucleotide sequence: TGTGCCAGCAGCTTAAGCGTCACAGATACGCAGTATTTT.

The CDR3 reads CASSLATRNTGELFF. Written as DNA, the CDR3 is TGCGCCAGCAGCTTGGCCACTAGAAACACCGGGGAGCTGTTTTTT. The chain joins TRBV5-1 to TRBJ2-2; possibly TRBD2 for D (5 bases). The CDR3 totals 15 residues. Per germline, CDR1 SGHRS and CDR2 YFSETQ. The V end was cut by 0 bases, the J end by 2 bases, with 8 bases between.

The chain recombines TRBV5-4 with TRBJ2-3; 9 bases are a match to TRBD2. The length of the CDR3 is 15 residues. CDR1 and CDR2 from the germline V gene are SGHNT and YYREEE (reference sequence). Trimming removed 7 bases from V and 1 base from J; junction bases left unmatched: 7. The CDR3 DNA sequence: TGTGCCAGCTCCCCTTTAGCGGGAGGCACAGATACGCAGTATTTT. Residues: CASSPLAGGTDTQYF.

The chain joins TRBV5-1 to TRBJ2-3, with 8 positions matching TRBD2. Germline V gene sequence: CDR1 SGHRS, CDR2 YFSETQ. J was trimmed by 6 bases and V by 0 bases; bases with no gene match: 6. The length of the CDR3 is 15 residues. The CDR3 loop is CASSLGSGVADTQYF. Here the CDR3 DNA reads TGCGCCAGCAGCTTGGGTAGCGGGGTTGCCGATACGCAGTATTTT.

V and J are TRBV12-3 or TRBV12-4 and TRBJ1-3, with TRBD1 matching over 12 bases. This CDR3 spans 18 amino acids. The ends lost 5 bases at V and 3 bases at J; junction bases unmatched: 11. The CDR3 nucleotides are TGTGCCAGCAGTAACCGGGACAGGGGGCTTGGTTATGGAAACACCATATATTTT. Protein sequence: CASSNRDRGLGYGNTIYF.

The chain links TRBV29-1 to TRBJ1-1, with D perhaps matching TRBD1 (6 bases). The CDR3 covers 10 residues. Looked up from germline, CDR1 is SQVTM and CDR2 is ANQGSEA. Trimming cost V 7 bases and J 8 bases, with 11 bases left between them. Here the CDR3 reads CSAVGTEAFF. In nucleotides, the CDR3 is TGCAGCGCCGTTGGGACAGAAGCTTTCTTT. The variable domain in full, completed from reference TRBV29-1 and TRBJ1-1, reads SAVISQKPSRDICQRGTSLTIQCQVDSQVTMMFWYRQQPGQSLTLIATANQGSEATYESGFVIDKFPISRPNLTFSTLTVSNMSPEDSSIYLCSAVGTEAFFGQGTRLTVV.

The chain has TRBV5-6 and TRBJ1-1; D might be TRBD1 (5 bases). This CDR3 is 15 amino acids long. V lost 0 bases, J lost 1 base, and 10 bases lay in between. Germline lookup yields CDR1 SGHDT and CDR2 YYEEEE. The CDR3 sequence: CASSLVGARNTEAFF. The DNA for the CDR3 is TGTGCCAGCAGCTTGGTTGGGGCGCGGAACACTGAAGCTTTCTTT.

The chain is built from TRBV5-1 and TRBJ2-5; TRBD2 might be the D (5 bases). The CDR3 covers 14 residues. Germline CDR1 reads SGHRS; CDR2 reads YFSETQ. V was shortened by 0 bases and J by 0 bases, with 6 bases between the two germline ends. The CDR3 DNA follows: TGCGCCAGCAGCTTGGAAGCGGACCAAGAGACCCAGTACTTC. Translating gives CASSLEADQETQYF.

This rearrangement joins TRBV9 to TRBJ2-3, with D perhaps matching TRBD1 (6 bases). Trimming shortened V by 0 bases and J by 2 bases, and 22 bases separated the two germline ends. Germline CDR1 and CDR2: SGDLS and YYNGEE. This CDR3 is 19 amino acids long. CDR3 protein: CASSVAGNPGQIYTDTQYF. DNA for the CDR3: TGTGCCAGCAGCGTAGCGGGAAATCCTGGACAGATATACACAGATACGCAGTATTTT.

The V gene is TRBV15, the J gene TRBJ1-2, with TRBD1 matching over 10 bases. This CDR3 is 16 amino acids long. Germline trimming cut 2 bases from V and 4 bases from J; bases unmatched to any gene: 7. Germline V gene sequence: CDR1 LNHNV, CDR2 YYDKDF (reference sequence). The CDR3 here is CATSRSDRGLVYGYTF. CDR3 DNA sequence: TGTGCCACCAGCAGATCTGACAGGGGGCTGGTCTATGGCTACACCTTC. Full variable domain (remainder filled in from reference TRBV15 and TRBJ1-2): DAMVIQNPRYQVTQFGKPVTLSCSQTLNHNVMYWYQQKSSQAPKLLFHYYDKDFNNEADTPDNFQSRRPNTSFCFLDIRSPGLGDTAMYLCATSRSDRGLVYGYTFGSGTRLTVV.

The chain has TRBV6-2 or TRBV6-3 and TRBJ2-7, with 10 bases matching TRBD2. Germline CDR1 is MNHEY and CDR2 is SVGEGT. This CDR3 is built from 16 residues. The J segment lost 1 base and the V segment lost 2 bases, leaving 5 bases of the junction unmatched. The CDR3 sequence is CASSYTPAGGSYEQYV. CDR3 DNA: TGTGCCAGCAGTTACACGCCAGCGGGGGGGTCCTACGAGCAGTACGTC.

This clonotype was found many times. The chain joins TRBV7-9 to TRBJ2-1; perhaps TRBD1 as D (5 bases). V was shortened by 5 bases and J by 9 bases, with 14 bases between the two germline ends. CDR3 size: 13 residues. Germline CDR1 and CDR2: SEHNR and FQNEAQ (reference sequence). The CDR3 loop is CASSKPTGPEQFF. CDR3 nucleotide sequence: TGTGCCAGCAGCAAACCCACAGGACCTGAGCAGTTCTTC.

This clonotype was seen only a few times. This chain connects TRBV25-1 to TRBJ1-3, with 7 positions matching TRBD1. The germline gives CDR1 MGHDK, CDR2 SYGVNS. The CDR3 is made up of 15 amino acids. Trimming cost V 6 bases and J 3 bases; bases outside gene matches: 8. The CDR3: CASSLAGTVGNTIYF. CDR3 sequence (DNA): TGTGCCAGCAGCCTAGCCGGGACAGTTGGAAACACCATATATTTT.

The V call is TRBV24-1, the J call TRBJ2-5; 9 positions agree with TRBD1. The length of the CDR3 is 16 residues. Trimming took 3 bases from V and 5 from J; bases not matched to a gene: 9. Germline CDR1 KGHDR, CDR2 SFDVKD. CDR3 region: CATSDIRGTGKETQYF. The CDR3 nucleotides are TGTGCCACCAGTGATATTCGAGGGACAGGGAAGGAGACCCAGTACTTC.

The genes are TRBV10-3 and TRBJ2-1; 7 bases align to TRBD1. Germline V gene lookup returns CDR1 ENHRY and CDR2 SYGVKD. The CDR3 runs to 14 residues. V lost 9 bases to trimming and J lost 8 bases; unmatched junction nucleotides: 13. Here the CDR3 DNA reads TGTGCCATTGCCCTCGACAGGGCTACCGATGAGCAGTTCTTC. This encodes CAIALDRATDEQFF.

This rearrangement joins TRBV3-1 to TRBJ2-7; D ambiguous. CDR1 is LGHDT, CDR2 YNNKEL, per germline (reference sequence). V was shortened by 4 bases and J by 6 bases, with 16 bases between the two germline ends. This CDR3 is 14 amino acids long. This chain's CDR3 is CASSRLGLSPEQYF. The CDR3 nucleotides are TGTGCCAGCAGCCGGTTAGGGCTTAGTCCCGAGCAGTACTTC.

This clonotype was detected a few times. This chain uses TRBV20-1 with TRBJ1-2; D unclear. This CDR3 spans 12 amino acids. The germline V gene encodes CDR1 DFQATT and CDR2 SNEGSKA (reference sequence). V dropped 8 bases and J dropped 2 bases, with 12 bases sitting between them. CDR3 region: CSTKSGNYGYTF. The CDR3 DNA reads TGCAGTACTAAATCAGGAAACTATGGCTACACCTTC.

This clonotype was counted many times. This chain connects TRBV7-8 to TRBJ2-5, with TRBD2 identical over 7 bases. J gave up 2 bases and V 5 bases, and 8 bases lay outside the gene matches. Germline V CDR1 and CDR2: SGHVS, FQNEAQ. This CDR3 region has 15 residues. The CDR3 nucleotides are TGTGCCAGCAGCCCCTCACCGGGACTACAAGAGACCCAGTACTTC. Amino acid sequence: CASSPSPGLQETQYF.

In this sample, this clonotype turned up many times. V gene TRBV12-3 or TRBV12-4 combines with J gene TRBJ1-2; TRBD1 matches 8 bases. The CDR3 consists of 12 residues. Trimming removed 1 base from V and 8 bases from J; junction bases left unmatched: 0. CDR3 sequence reads: CASSLGTGGYTF. CDR3 DNA sequence: TGTGCCAGCAGTTTAGGGACAGGGGGCTACACCTTC.

This clonotype was picked up a small number of times. The CDR3 nucleotides are TGTGCCAGCAGCTTCGGCAGGAATGAAAAACTGTTTTTT. Residues: CASSFGRNEKLFF. This chain joins TRBV5-6 and TRBJ1-4, with no clear D. V lost 2 bases and J lost 5, with 7 bases in between. The CDR3 totals 13 residues. In germline, CDR1 is SGHDT, CDR2 YYEEEE.

This clonotype has only a few counts. V usage is TRBV20-1 and J usage is TRBJ1-2, with D maybe TRBD1 (6 bases). The V end was cut by 3 bases, the J end by 3 bases, with 11 bases between. This CDR3 has 13 amino acids. Per germline, CDR1 DFQATT and CDR2 SNEGSKA (reference sequence). The CDR3 here is CSARGDRHYGYTF. The CDR3 nucleotides are TGCAGTGCTAGGGGTGACAGGCACTATGGCTACACCTTC.

The J gene is TRBJ1-2, the V gene TRBV12-3 or TRBV12-4, with a weak D call TRBD1 (6 bases). This CDR3 contains 13 residues. Trimming removed 6 bases from V and 6 bases from J, with 14 bases in between. CDR3 sequence (DNA): TGTGCCAGCAGCCCACAGGGTATCAATGGCTACACCTTC. Translation gives CASSPQGINGYTF.

The V gene is TRBV4-3, the J gene TRBJ2-1; 11 positions match TRBD2. The CDR3 sequence is 15 residues long. V gave up 3 bases and J gave up 3 bases; unmatched junction bases: 1. Germline CDR1 LGHNA, CDR2 YSLEER. CDR3 in amino acids: CASSQTSGDYNEQFF. CDR3 bases: TGCGCCAGCAGCCAGACTAGCGGGGACTACAATGAGCAGTTCTTC.